Presented here are 23 T cell receptor beta chains from one specimen sequenced in a study of T cell responses to AZD1222 COVID-19 vaccine. TCRdb's copy holds only in-frame clones and misses some; the assay was immunoSEQ multiplex PCR. The repertoire holds tens of thousands of clones, with under 95% as singletons. Sequenced material: peripheral blood, taken on day 0 of AZD1222 vaccination. These receptor sequences come from an adult in good health.

This clone is a singleton in its sample. The rearrangement uses TRBV7-8 and TRBJ1-4; the D is unclear. This CDR3 is 14 amino acids long. Looked up from germline, CDR1 is SGHVS and CDR2 is FQNEAQ. The ends were cut back, 5 bases at V and 2 bases at J, with 9 bases in the middle. CDR3 in amino acids: CASSPTVTNEKLFF. The DNA of the CDR3 is TGTGCCAGCAGCCCTACGGTGACTAATGAAAAACTGTTTTTT.

The chain joins TRBV12-3 or TRBV12-4 to TRBJ1-6; D is unclear. Trimming pared 3 bases from V and 12 bases from J, leaving 12 bases between. The CDR3 loop spans 13 amino acids. CDR3 sequence (DNA): TGTGCCAGCAGTTTCAGCGAGACTCTACCCCTCCACTTT. Translating gives CASSFSETLPLHF.

This sequence joins TRBV30 and TRBJ2-5; D possibly uses TRBD1 or TRBD2 (5 bases each). Germline V gene lookup returns CDR1 GTSNPN and CDR2 SVGIG (reference sequence). Trimming pared 0 bases from V and 1 base from J, leaving 9 bases between. The length of the CDR3 is 14 residues. Written as DNA, the CDR3 is TGTGCCTGGAGTGTAAGGGGAGTCCAAGAGACCCAGTACTTC. It yields the protein CAWSVRGVQETQYF.

This clone is a singleton in its sample. The rearrangement links TRBV18 to TRBJ1-3; D gene unclear. Germline CDR1 reads KGHSH; CDR2 reads LQKENI. Trimming took off 10 bases at V and 0 bases at J, with 10 bases between the two ends. This CDR3 has 13 amino acids. DNA of the CDR3: TGTGCCACCACGGGAAGCTCTGGAAACACCATATATTTT. Its translation: CATTGSSGNTIYF.

This clone has a single count. This chain uses TRBV6-5 with TRBJ1-1, with no clear D. Trimming shortened V by 0 bases and J by 4 bases, and 9 bases separated the two germline ends. This CDR3 comprises 14 residues. Germline values: CDR1 MNHEY, CDR2 SVGAGI. The CDR3 nucleotides read TGTGCCAGCAGTTACTCGATAGTCGGCACTGAAGCTTTCTTT. Amino acid sequence: CASSYSIVGTEAFF.

The chain joins TRBV12-3 or TRBV12-4 to TRBJ2-1, with D perhaps TRBD2 (5 bases). The ends were cut back, 6 bases at V and 5 bases at J, with 8 bases in the middle. This CDR3 region has 12 residues. In nucleotides, the CDR3 is TGTGCCAGCAGCCACGGGGACAATGAGCAGTTCTTC. Translated: CASSHGDNEQFF.

The V gene is TRBV28, the J gene TRBJ1-4, with 8 bases fitting TRBD1. Germline V gene data show CDR1 as MDHEN and CDR2 as SYDVKM. This CDR3 is built from 14 residues. After removal of 5 bases from V and 6 bases from J, the junction contained 5 bases not matched to a gene. This CDR3 is CASSQDRVDEKLFF. The CDR3 DNA sequence: TGTGCCAGCAGTCAGGACAGGGTTGATGAAAAACTGTTTTTT.

The chain carries TRBV7-2 and TRBJ2-5; D is unclear. This CDR3 has 14 amino acids. CDR1 SGHTA and CDR2 FQGNSA come from the germline V gene. V lost 0 bases and J lost 6, with 11 bases in between. CDR3 sequence (DNA): TGTGCCAGCAGCTTAGCAGGTGGCCGGAAGACCCAGTACTTC. It is translated as CASSLAGGRKTQYF.

The rearrangement uses TRBV3-1 (or the pseudogene TRBV3-2) and TRBJ2-7, with 12 bases aligning to TRBD2. With V trimmed by 4 bases and J by 6 bases, 7 bases remained unmatched. Germline CDR1 reads LGHDT; CDR2 reads YNNKEL (reference sequence). This CDR3 contains 15 residues. Here the CDR3 DNA reads TGTGCCAGCAGCCCCAGACTAGCGGGAGAAGGCGAGCAGTACTTC. This gives the protein CASSPRLAGEGEQYF.

The gene calls are TRBV24-1 and TRBJ2-7, with 9 bases matching TRBD1. J lost 5 bases, V lost 4 bases, and 8 bases had no gene match. The germline V gene encodes CDR1 KGHDR and CDR2 SFDVKD. There are 15 residues in the CDR3. The CDR3 sequence is CATSETGTGRHEQYF. CDR3 sequence (DNA): TGTGCCACCAGTGAAACCGGGACAGGGCGTCACGAGCAGTACTTC.

This clone was detected only once. This chain joins TRBV29-1 and TRBJ1-1, with TRBD1 as a possible D gene (6 bases). Germline V gene data show CDR1 as SQVTM and CDR2 as ANQGSEA. The CDR3 is 15 residues long. Trimming removed 1 base from V and 0 bases from J, with 12 bases in between. For the CDR3, the DNA is TGCAGCGTTGAAGTCAGGAGGGGGTTGAACACTGAAGCTTTCTTT. It yields the protein CSVEVRRGLNTEAFF.

The V gene is TRBV25-1, the J gene TRBJ2-7, with a weak D call TRBD2 (6 bases). This CDR3 region has 14 residues. Germline loops: CDR1 MGHDK, CDR2 SYGVNS. Trimming took 2 bases from V and 5 from J, leaving 13 bases between them. The CDR3 bases are TGTGCCAGCAGTGAACCCTTAACGGGAGACGAGCAGTACTTC. This translates into CASSEPLTGDEQYF.

The chain combines TRBV5-1 with TRBJ2-1; D is unresolved. The germline gives CDR1 SGHRS, CDR2 YFSETQ. This CDR3 spans 14 amino acids. The V end was cut by 0 bases, the J end by 6 bases, with 10 bases between. For the CDR3, the DNA is TGCGCCAGCAGCTTGGGTATAGTGGCCAATGAGCAGTTCTTC. Its protein is CASSLGIVANEQFF.

This chain links TRBV7-6 with TRBJ2-1; no definite D call. The V end lost 5 bases, the J end lost 0 bases, and 14 bases lay between the germline ends. CDR1 SGHVS and CDR2 FNYEAQ come from the germline V gene. The CDR3 loop spans 16 amino acids. CDR3 sequence (DNA): TGTGCCAGCAGCCCCGAACACACGAACTCCTACAATGAGCAGTTCTTC. As protein: CASSPEHTNSYNEQFF.

The chain is built from TRBV11-2 and TRBJ1-2; 10 positions agree with TRBD1. V lost 6 bases, J lost 4 bases, and 11 bases stayed unmatched. Germline V gene sequence: CDR1 SGHAT, CDR2 FQNNGV. The CDR3 extends over 16 amino acids. CDR3 sequence: CASRSPGQGSPYGYTF. CDR3 coding DNA: TGTGCCAGCAGGTCACCGGGACAGGGGTCCCCCTATGGCTACACCTTC.

The rearrangement links TRBV7-9 to TRBJ1-2; D may be TRBD1 (5 bases). The CDR3 is 14 amino acids. The ends were cut back, 1 base at V and 8 bases at J, with 14 bases in the middle. Germline loops: CDR1 SEHNR, CDR2 FQNEAQ (reference sequence). As DNA, the CDR3 is TGTGCCAGCAGCTTAGACGGGACCCAGGGAGGCTACACCTTC. It encodes CASSLDGTQGGYTF.

This clone appeared a few times. The chain links TRBV19 to TRBJ2-2; D tentatively fits TRBD1 or TRBD2 (5 bases each). Germline V gene data show CDR1 as LNHDA and CDR2 as SQIVND (reference sequence). There are 14 residues in the CDR3. V shed 6 bases and J shed 5 bases, with 13 bases lying between them. The CDR3 sequence is CASRTPGSTGELFF. The DNA for the CDR3 is TGTGCCAGTAGGACTCCAGGGAGTACCGGGGAGCTGTTTTTT.

The V call is TRBV5-1, the J call TRBJ2-7; maybe TRBD2 (5 bases). Between the trimmed V and J ends, which lost 2 bases and 3 bases, there was a span of 9 bases. The CDR3 consists of 13 residues. CDR1 is SGHRS and CDR2 is YFSETQ in the germline V gene. The CDR3 sequence is CASSLTRDYEQYF. The CDR3 DNA sequence: TGCGCCAGCAGCTTAACTAGAGACTACGAGCAGTACTTC. Together with reference TRBV5-1 and TRBJ2-7, the CDR3 gives the full variable domain: KAGVTQTPRYLIKTRGQQVTLSCSPISGHRSVSWYQQTPGQGLQFLFEYFSETQRNKGNFPGRFSGRQFSNSRSEMNVSTLELGDSALYLCASSLTRDYEQYFGPGTRLTVT.

In its sample, this clone was seen a few times. This chain links TRBV5-1 with TRBJ2-7, with 11 positions matching TRBD2. The V gene end was trimmed by 5 bases and the J gene end by 0 bases; junction bases not matched to a gene: 4. The germline V gene has CDR1 SGHRS and CDR2 YFSETQ. There are 15 residues in the CDR3. The CDR3 protein is CASRTSGGSSYEQYF. CDR3 nucleotides: TGCGCCAGCAGAACTAGCGGGGGAAGCTCCTACGAGCAGTACTTC.

This chain links TRBV11-2 with TRBJ2-7, with 11 positions matching TRBD2. The CDR3 runs to 15 residues. V was pared by 3 bases and J by 2 bases, with 3 bases of the junction left unmatched. Germline CDR1 and CDR2: SGHAT and FQNNGV. The CDR3 protein is CASSFPTSGTYEQYF. CDR3 nucleotide sequence: TGTGCCAGCAGCTTCCCGACTAGCGGGACCTACGAGCAGTACTTC.

The chain couples TRBV6-5 to TRBJ2-1; TRBD2 aligns across 9 bases. CDR1 MNHEY and CDR2 SVGAGI come from the germline V gene. The junction had 5 bases not matched to a gene; V was cut back by 5 bases and J by 3 bases. This CDR3 has 15 residues. The CDR3 loop is CASSTAAGGYNEQFF. In DNA, the CDR3 is TGTGCCAGCAGTACCGCAGCGGGGGGCTACAATGAGCAGTTCTTC.

The rearrangement joins TRBV30 to TRBJ1-2; tentatively, D is TRBD1 (6 bases). The CDR3 has 14 amino acids. Trimming stripped 2 bases from V and 6 bases from J, with 16 bases between. Germline V lookup: CDR1 GTSNPN, CDR2 SVGIG (reference sequence). DNA for the CDR3: TGTGCCTGGAGTCCCCCAACAGGGTATGATGGCTACACCTTC. It encodes CAWSPPTGYDGYTF.

CDR3 nucleotide sequence: TGTGCCAGCTCACCACCGACTAGCGTTCAAGAGACCCAGTACTTC. Its translation is CASSPPTSVQETQYF. This chain connects TRBV18 to TRBJ2-5, with 8 bases fitting TRBD2. V was pared by 0 bases and J by 2 bases, with 2 bases of the junction left unmatched. CDR3 length: 15 amino acids. Germline CDR1 is KGHSH and CDR2 is LQKENI.